What follows are 8 T cell receptor beta chains derived from one specimen sequenced in a study of beta chain features in type 1 diabetes (dated by TCRdb to the late 2010s). What the research found in general, with its limitations: Type 1 diabetes patients showed a moderate but significant shortening of TCRB CDR3 length in all four CD4+ subsets.

Their cognate antigens are unknown. The protocol used for the library was the immunoSEQ multiplex PCR assay. The entire amount of isolated RNA was reverse transcribed using the High Capacity cDNA Reverse Transcription Kit, so the sequenced TCRB transcripts were expressed ones. Here the immuneACCESS table is served through TCRdb, limited to in-frame sequences with V and J called. Missing clones are a known gap in these copies; in checked studies unresolved V genes cover under half, and the rest lacks a known reason. Across this sample there are approximately 150,000 clones, with 10% to 15% seen only once. 1.3% of the sample belongs to the ten largest clones. Material: central memory CD4+ T cells from blood. These receptors came from a young man with type 1 diabetes.

This clone has only a few counts. The genes are TRBV5-1 and TRBJ2-1; D not certain. V lost 1 base to trimming and J lost 6 bases, with 5 bases between them. The germline V gene encodes CDR1 SGHRS and CDR2 YFSETQ. The CDR3 extends over 12 amino acids. CDR3 region: CASSLIRNEQFF. CDR3 coding DNA: TGCGCCAGCAGCTTGATCCGCAATGAGCAGTTCTTC.

The chain joins TRBV7-9 to TRBJ1-4; TRBD1 matches 9 bases. Germline CDR1 is SEHNR and CDR2 is FQNEAQ (reference sequence). The CDR3 totals 14 residues. The V gene end was trimmed by 7 bases and the J gene end by 5 bases; junction bases not matched to a gene: 5. CDR3 in DNA: TGTGCCAGCACGGATGGACAGGGGAATGAAAAACTGTTTTTT. Its protein product is CASTDGQGNEKLFF.

This rearrangement joins TRBV6-5 to TRBJ1-1; a possible D gene is TRBD1 (5 bases). V dropped 8 bases and J dropped 0 bases, with 13 bases sitting between them. CDR1 is MNHEY and CDR2 is SVGAGI in the germline V gene. The CDR3 loop spans 14 amino acids. DNA for the CDR3: TGTGCCAGCCGCGACAGCTTTATGAACACTGAAGCTTTCTTT. Its protein product is CASRDSFMNTEAFF.

This clone was seen ten or more times. The chain employs TRBV30 and TRBJ2-1; D may be TRBD1 (5 bases). The CDR3 contains 14 residues. Trimming took 4 bases from V and 6 from J, leaving 16 bases between them. The V gene's germline CDR1 is GTSNPN and CDR2 SVGIG (reference sequence). CDR3 nucleotides: TGTGCCTGGACGTTAGGGGAAACGGTCAATGAGCAGTTCTTC. Translated, it gives CAWTLGETVNEQFF. Full variable domain (remainder filled in from reference TRBV30 and TRBJ2-1): SQTIHQWPATLVQPVGSPLSLECTVEGTSNPNLYWYRQAAGRGLQLLFYSVGIGQISSEVPQNLSASRPQDRQFILSSKKLLLSDSGFYLCAWTLGETVNEQFFGPGTRLTVL.

The CDR3 loop reads CATSSKGTEGETQYF. As DNA, the CDR3 is TGTGCCACCAGCAGTAAGGGGACGGAGGGGGAGACCCAGTACTTC. This rearrangement joins TRBV15 to TRBJ2-5; possibly TRBD2 for D (6 bases). V lost 3 bases and J 5 bases, leaving 16 bases between the germline ends. Germline V gene data show CDR1 as LNHNV and CDR2 as YYDKDF (reference sequence). This CDR3 has 15 residues.

The chain is built from TRBV9 and TRBJ1-6, with TRBD1 matching 7 bases. The CDR3 has 16 residues. Germline V gene data show CDR1 as SGDLS and CDR2 as YYNGEE. Losses at the gene ends were 0 bases for V and 7 bases for J; bases not matched to a gene: 7. In DNA form, the CDR3 reads TGTGCCAGCAGCGTAGACGGGACAGCTCTCAATTCACCCCTCCACTTT. Amino acids: CASSVDGTALNSPLHF.

The chain has TRBV19 and TRBJ2-6; TRBD1 might be the D (6 bases). Germline lookup yields CDR1 LNHDA and CDR2 SQIVND (reference sequence). The CDR3 is 13 residues long. V lost 5 bases and J lost 7, with 9 bases in between. The CDR3 region has the DNA TGTGCCAGTAGTTCGACAGGTGCCAACGTCCTGACTTTC. Its translation is CASSSTGANVLTF.

Regarding this clone: Other DNA sequences in this sample translate to the same CDR3. The chain combines TRBV18 with TRBJ1-5, with 7 bases matching TRBD1. There are 14 residues in the CDR3. Trimming cost V 3 bases and J 4 bases; bases outside gene matches: 3. Germline CDR1 is KGHSH and CDR2 is LQKENI. The CDR3 bases are TGTGCCAGCTCACCTAGCAGGGGGAATCAGCCCCAGCATTTT. Its protein is CASSPSRGNQPQHF.